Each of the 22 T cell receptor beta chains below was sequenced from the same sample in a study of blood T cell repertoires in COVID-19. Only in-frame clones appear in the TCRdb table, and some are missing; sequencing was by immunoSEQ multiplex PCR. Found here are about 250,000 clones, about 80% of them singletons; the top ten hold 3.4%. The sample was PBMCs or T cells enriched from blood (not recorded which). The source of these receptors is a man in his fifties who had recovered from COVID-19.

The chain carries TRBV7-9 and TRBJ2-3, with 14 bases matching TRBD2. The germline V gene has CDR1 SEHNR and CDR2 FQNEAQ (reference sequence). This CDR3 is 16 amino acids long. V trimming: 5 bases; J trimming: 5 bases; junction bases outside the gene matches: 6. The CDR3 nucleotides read TGTGCCAGCAGCAGCGGGACTAGCGGGAGCGGAGATACGCAGTATTTT. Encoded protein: CASSSGTSGSGDTQYF.

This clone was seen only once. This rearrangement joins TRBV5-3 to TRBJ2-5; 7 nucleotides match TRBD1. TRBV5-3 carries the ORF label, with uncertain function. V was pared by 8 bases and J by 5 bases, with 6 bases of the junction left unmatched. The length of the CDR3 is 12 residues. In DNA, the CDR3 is TGTGCCAGGAGGGGGCCGGATGAGACCCAGTACTTC. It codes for CARRGPDETQYF.

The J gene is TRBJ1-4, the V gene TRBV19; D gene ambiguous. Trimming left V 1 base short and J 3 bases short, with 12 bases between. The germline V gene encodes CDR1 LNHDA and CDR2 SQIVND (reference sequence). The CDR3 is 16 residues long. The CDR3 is CASSIVATNPNEKLFF. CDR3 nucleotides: TGTGCCAGTAGTATAGTCGCAACTAACCCTAATGAAAAACTGTTTTTT.

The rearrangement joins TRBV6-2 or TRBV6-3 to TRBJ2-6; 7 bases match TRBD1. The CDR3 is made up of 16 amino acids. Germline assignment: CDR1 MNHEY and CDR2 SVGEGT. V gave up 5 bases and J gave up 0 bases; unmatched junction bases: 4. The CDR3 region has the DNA TGTGCCAGCAGTCGGGACAGTATCTCTGGGGCCAACGTCCTGACTTTC. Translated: CASSRDSISGANVLTF.

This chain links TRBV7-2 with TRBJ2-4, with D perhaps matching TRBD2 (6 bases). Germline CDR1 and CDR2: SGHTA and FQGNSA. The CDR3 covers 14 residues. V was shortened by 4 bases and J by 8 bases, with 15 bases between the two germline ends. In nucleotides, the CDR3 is TGTGCCAGCAGCTCTGGACTACTCCCCGACATTCAGTACTTC. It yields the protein CASSSGLLPDIQYF.

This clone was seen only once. This chain's CDR3 is CSVGEQGGYGYTF. Written as DNA, the CDR3 is TGCAGCGTTGGGGAGCAGGGGGGCTATGGCTACACCTTC. This chain joins TRBV29-1 and TRBJ1-2, with 7 bases lining up with TRBD1. Germline trimming cut 4 bases from V and 4 bases from J; bases unmatched to any gene: 6. Per germline, CDR1 SQVTM and CDR2 ANQGSEA. This CDR3 region has 13 residues. Full variable domain (missing parts from reference TRBV29-1 and TRBJ1-2): SAVISQKPSRDICQRGTSLTIQCQVDSQVTMMFWYRQQPGQSLTLIATANQGSEATYESGFVIDKFPISRPNLTFSTLTVSNMSPEDSSIYLCSVGEQGGYGYTFGSGTRLTVV.

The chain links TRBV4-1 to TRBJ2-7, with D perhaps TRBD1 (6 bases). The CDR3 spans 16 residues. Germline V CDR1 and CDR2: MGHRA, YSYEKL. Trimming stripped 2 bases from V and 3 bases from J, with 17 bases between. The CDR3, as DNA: TGCGCCAGCAGCCAATGGGCTCGGGGACACCTCTACGAGCAGTACTTC. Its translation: CASSQWARGHLYEQYF.

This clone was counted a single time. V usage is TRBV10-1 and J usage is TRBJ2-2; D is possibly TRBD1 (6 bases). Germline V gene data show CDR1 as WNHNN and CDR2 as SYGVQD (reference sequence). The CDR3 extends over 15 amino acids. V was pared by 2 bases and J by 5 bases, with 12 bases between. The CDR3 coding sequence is TGCGCCAGCAGTGAGGTCAGGGGTCAGACCGGGGAGCTGTTTTTT. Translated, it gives CASSEVRGQTGELFF.

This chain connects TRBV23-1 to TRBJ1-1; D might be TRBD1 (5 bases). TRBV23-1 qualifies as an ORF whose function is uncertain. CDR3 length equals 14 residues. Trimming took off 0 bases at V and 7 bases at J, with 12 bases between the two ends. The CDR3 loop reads CASSQSPPGGEAFF. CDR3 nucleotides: TGCGCCAGCAGTCAATCGCCACCGGGGGGTGAAGCTTTCTTT.

This chain's CDR3 is CASSQEIGGRLRSFSSPLHF. CDR3 nucleotides: TGTGCCAGCAGCCAAGAGATCGGGGGGCGACTTCGTTCTTTTAGTTCACCCCTCCACTTT. V and J are TRBV3-1 (or the pseudogene TRBV3-2) and TRBJ1-6, with D possibly TRBD1 on 6 matching bases. The V end was cut by 0 bases, the J end by 9 bases, with 27 bases between. The germline V gene encodes CDR1 LGHDT and CDR2 YNNKEL (reference sequence). This CDR3 is 20 amino acids long.

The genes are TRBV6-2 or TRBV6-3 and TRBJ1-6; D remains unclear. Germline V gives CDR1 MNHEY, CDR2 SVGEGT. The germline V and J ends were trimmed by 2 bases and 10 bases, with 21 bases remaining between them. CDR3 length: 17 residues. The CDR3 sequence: CASSYGSGPQGRSPLHF. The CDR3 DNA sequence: TGTGCCAGCAGTTACGGATCCGGGCCCCAAGGGAGATCACCCCTCCACTTT.

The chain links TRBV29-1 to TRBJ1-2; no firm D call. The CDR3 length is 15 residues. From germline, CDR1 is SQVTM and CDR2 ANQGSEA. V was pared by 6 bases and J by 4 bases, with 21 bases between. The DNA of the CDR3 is TGCAGCGTGGAGGGAGGCGCCGCCCGGGCCTATGGCTACACCTTC. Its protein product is CSVEGGAARAYGYTF.

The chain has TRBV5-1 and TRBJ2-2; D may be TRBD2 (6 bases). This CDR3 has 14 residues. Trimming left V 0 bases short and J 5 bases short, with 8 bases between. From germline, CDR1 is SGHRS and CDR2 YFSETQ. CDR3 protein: CASSLDGGTGELFF. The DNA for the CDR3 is TGCGCCAGCAGCTTGGATGGGGGGACCGGGGAGCTGTTTTTT.

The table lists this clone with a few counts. The CDR3, as DNA: TGTGCCAGCCAGGGCCCAGATTCACCCCTCCACTTT. It specifies CASQGPDSPLHF. The chain uses TRBV9 and TRBJ1-6; D possibly corresponds to TRBD1 (5 bases). CDR3 length: 12 residues. The ends were cut back, 7 bases at V and 8 bases at J, with 10 bases in the middle. The germline V gene has CDR1 SGDLS and CDR2 YYNGEE.

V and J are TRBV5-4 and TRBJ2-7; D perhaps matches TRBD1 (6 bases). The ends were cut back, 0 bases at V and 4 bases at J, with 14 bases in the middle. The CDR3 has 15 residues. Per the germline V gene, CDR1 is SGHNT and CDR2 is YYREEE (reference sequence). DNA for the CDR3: TGTGCCAGCAGCTTGGGGCAGGGGTTCTCTTACGAGCAGTACTTC. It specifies CASSLGQGFSYEQYF.

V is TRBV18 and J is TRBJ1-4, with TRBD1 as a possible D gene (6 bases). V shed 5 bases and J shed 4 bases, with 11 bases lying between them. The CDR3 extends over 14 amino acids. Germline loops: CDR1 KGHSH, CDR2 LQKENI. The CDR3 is CASSKEGGNEKLFF. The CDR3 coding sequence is TGTGCCAGCTCAAAGGAAGGGGGTAATGAAAAACTGTTTTTT. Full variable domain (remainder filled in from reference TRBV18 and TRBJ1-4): NAGVMQNPRHLVRRRGQEARLRCSPMKGHSHVYWYRQLPEEGLKFMVYLQKENIIDESGMPKERFSAEFPKEGPSILRIQQVVRGDSAAYFCASSKEGGNEKLFFGSGTQLSVL.

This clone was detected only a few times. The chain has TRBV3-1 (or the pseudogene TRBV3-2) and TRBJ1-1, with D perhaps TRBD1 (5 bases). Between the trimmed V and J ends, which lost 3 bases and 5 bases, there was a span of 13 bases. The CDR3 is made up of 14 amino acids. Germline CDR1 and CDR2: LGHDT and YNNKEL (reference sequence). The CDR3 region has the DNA TGTGCCAGCAGCCATCCTCAGGGAAGGACTGAAGCTTTCTTT. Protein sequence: CASSHPQGRTEAFF.

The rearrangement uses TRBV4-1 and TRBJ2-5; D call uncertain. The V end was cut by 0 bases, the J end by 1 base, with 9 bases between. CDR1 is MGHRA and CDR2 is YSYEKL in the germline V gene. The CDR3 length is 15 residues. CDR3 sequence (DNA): TGCGCCAGCAGCCAAGATCAGTACACCCAAGAGACCCAGTACTTC. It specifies CASSQDQYTQETQYF.

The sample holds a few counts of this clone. The CDR3 sequence is CASSRTTQNTEAFF. CDR3 DNA sequence: TGTGCCAGCAGCCGAACGACACAGAACACTGAAGCTTTCTTT. The chain carries TRBV11-2 and TRBJ1-1; unclear D gene. V lost 5 bases to trimming and J lost 1 base, with 11 bases between them. CDR1 and CDR2 (germline): SGHAT, FQNNGV. The CDR3 covers 14 residues.

The CDR3 DNA follows: TGTGCCAGCAGCTTGGGGCGGCTAGCGGGAACCTACGAGCAGTACTTC. Translated: CASSLGRLAGTYEQYF. The chain combines TRBV5-4 with TRBJ2-7, with 9 nucleotides matching TRBD2. Germline assignment: CDR1 SGHNT and CDR2 YYREEE (reference sequence). CDR3 length: 16 residues. Trimming cost V 0 bases and J 2 bases; bases outside gene matches: 6.

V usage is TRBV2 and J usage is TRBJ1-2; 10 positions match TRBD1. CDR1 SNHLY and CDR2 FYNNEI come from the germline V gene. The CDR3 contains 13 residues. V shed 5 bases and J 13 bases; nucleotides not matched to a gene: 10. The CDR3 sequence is CASSRDRGERTTF. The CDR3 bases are TGTGCCAGCAGTAGGGACAGGGGAGAGAGGACCACCTTC.

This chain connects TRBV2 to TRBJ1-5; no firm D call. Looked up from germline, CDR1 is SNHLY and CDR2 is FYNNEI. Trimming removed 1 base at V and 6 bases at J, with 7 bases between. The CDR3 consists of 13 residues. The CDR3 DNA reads TGTGCCAGCAGTGAAGGAGGGCCTCAGCCCCAGCATTTT. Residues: CASSEGGPQPQHF. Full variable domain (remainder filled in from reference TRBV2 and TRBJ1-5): EPEVTQTPSHQVTQMGQEVILRCVPISNHLYFYWYRQILGQKVEFLVSFYNNEISEKSEIFDDQFSVERPDGSNFTLKIRSTKLEDSAMYFCASSEGGPQPQHFGDGTRLSIL.